This is a list of T cell receptor beta chains from one sample in a study of blood T cell repertoires in COVID-19. Here immunoSEQ multiplex PCR was the method, and the copy in TCRdb shows in-frame clones only, minus some. The sample has tens of thousands of clones; 79% are singletons. The sequencing sample was made of peripheral blood. Source of these receptors: a man aged 55-75 years with active or convalescent COVID-19. Both conserved end residues are part of each CDR3. The D gene is left open where the match is weak. Clone size, where shown, is once, few, many, or a class for clones that have expanded.

V: TRBV21-1; J: TRBJ2-5; size: once; D: NA; CDR3: CASSKGRWETQYF; DNA: TGTGCCAGCAGCAAAGGGAGGTGGGAGACCCAGTACTTC
V: TRBV27; J: TRBJ1-6; size: once; D: NA; CDR3: CASSLPGSPLHF; DNA: TGTGCCAGCAGTTTACCGGGTTCACCCCTCCACTTT
V: TRBV13; J: TRBJ2-7; size: few; D: NA; CDR3: CASSLGRGRSYEQYF; DNA: TGTGCCAGCAGCTTGGGGCGGGGGCGCTCCTACGAGCAGTACTTC
V: TRBV28; J: TRBJ1-6; size: NA; D: TRBD1; CDR3: CASSGTGYSPLHF; DNA: TGTGCCAGCAGTGGGACAGGGTATTCACCCCTCCACTTT
V: TRBV13; J: TRBJ1-2; size: NA; D: TRBD1; CDR3: CASNQKGAGGYTF; DNA: TGTGCCAGCAACCAGAAGGGGGCGGGTGGCTACACCTTC
V: TRBV24-1; J: TRBJ2-3; size: once; D: TRBD2; CDR3: CATSDFELAGGTEDTQYF; DNA: TGTGCCACCAGTGATTTTGAGCTAGCGGGGGGAACGGAAGATACGCAGTATTTT
V: TRBV28; J: TRBJ2-1; size: NA; D: NA; CDR3: CASSLRPSYNEQFF; DNA: TGTGCCAGCAGTTTGCGTCCTAGCTACAATGAGCAGTTCTTC
V: TRBV19; J: TRBJ1-2; size: NA; D: TRBD1; CDR3: CASRGTTGQGDYGYTF; DNA: TGTGCCAGTAGAGGCACCACGGGACAGGGGGACTATGGCTACACCTTC
V: TRBV7-9; J: TRBJ2-7; size: many; D: NA; CDR3: CASSLISSRDEQYF; DNA: TGTGCCAGCAGCTTAATAAGCTCCCGCGACGAGCAGTACTTC
V: TRBV2; J: TRBJ2-3; size: NA; D: NA; CDR3: CASRVLEGTDTQYF; DNA: TGTGCCAGCAGGGTACTAGAGGGCACAGATACGCAGTATTTT
V: TRBV7-8; J: TRBJ1-2; size: NA; D: TRBD1; CDR3: CASSLGGRGDYGYTF; DNA: TGTGCCAGCAGCTTAGGAGGCAGGGGGGACTATGGCTACACCTTC
V: TRBV28; J: TRBJ1-2; size: NA; D: TRBD1; CDR3: CASSLGDRGKYGYTF; DNA: TGTGCCAGCAGTTTAGGAGACAGGGGGAAGTATGGCTACACCTTC
V: TRBV5-5; J: TRBJ1-2; size: NA; D: TRBD1; CDR3: CASSFRDREYGYTF; DNA: TGTGCCAGCAGCTTCCGGGACAGGGAGTATGGCTACACCTTC
V: TRBV11-2; J: TRBJ1-1; size: NA; D: NA; CDR3: CASSLRAGGTEAFF; DNA: TGTGCCAGCAGCTTAAGGGCCGGGGGCACTGAAGCTTTCTTT
V: TRBV2; J: TRBJ2-2; size: many; D: NA; CDR3: CASRPHSNTGELFF; DNA: TGTGCCAGCAGACCTCACTCTAACACCGGGGAGCTGTTTTTT
V: TRBV3-1/TRBV3-2; J: TRBJ1-1; size: NA; D: NA; CDR3: CASSLIPGQAAFF; DNA: TGTGCCAGCAGCCTGATCCCAGGGCAGGCGGCTTTCTTT
V: TRBV6-5; J: TRBJ1-1; size: NA; D: NA; CDR3: CASSYGGVGEAFF; DNA: TGTGCCAGCAGTTACGGGGGGGTGGGTGAAGCTTTCTTT
V: TRBV2; J: TRBJ1-4; size: NA; D: NA; CDR3: CASHLQGSNEKLFF; DNA: TGTGCCAGCCACTTACAGGGCTCTAATGAAAAACTGTTTTTT
V: TRBV28; J: TRBJ2-1; size: NA; D: TRBD2; CDR3: CASSRLAGGFYNEQFF; DNA: TGTGCCAGCAGCCGCCTAGCGGGGGGATTCTACAATGAGCAGTTCTTC
V: TRBV4-3; J: TRBJ2-2; size: NA; D: NA; CDR3: CASSQEDPADSYINTGELFF; DNA: TGCGCCAGCAGCCAAGAAGACCCTGCTGACAGCTACATTAACACCGGGGAGCTGTTTTTT
V: TRBV14; J: TRBJ2-2; size: NA; D: NA; CDR3: CASSQEQIQNTGELFF; DNA: TGTGCCAGCAGCCAAGAACAAATACAGAACACCGGGGAGCTGTTTTTT
V: TRBV9; J: TRBJ2-1; size: NA; D: TRBD2; CDR3: CASSVSGGAGYEQFF; DNA: TGTGCCAGCAGCGTTAGCGGGGGGGCCGGTTATGAGCAGTTCTTC